The rows below give T cell receptor beta chains drawn from one sample of a study of blood T cells in healthy people across ages. MiXCR, applied by TCRdb to the 5' RACE reads, yields one record per CDR3 protein. The table has some 640,000 distinct CDR3 sequences, less than 35% seen once. Sequenced input: blood. All receptors derive from an elderly woman in good health. Both conserved end residues are part of each CDR3.

cdr3_length	v_call	j_call	cdr3_aa
14	TRBV20-1	TRBJ1-6	CSVMGAMDNSPLHF
15	TRBV5-1	TRBJ2-7	CASSNTGGSSYEQYF
17	TRBV5-1	.	CASSLTGTGLYHYEQYF
18	TRBV20-1	TRBJ2-7	CSARDIGPSGTHAYEQYF
15	TRBV20-1	TRBJ2-5	CSARVGSGVEETQYF
13	TRBV28	TRBJ1-2	CASTEGQVYGYTF
14	TRBV18	TRBJ1-2	CASSPITAPDGYTF
15	TRBV7-2	.	CASSRDGSSTDTQHF
13	TRBV30	TRBJ2-7	CALRVVPSYEQYF
14	TRBV3-1	TRBJ2-7	CASSTGQGPYEQYF
15	TRBV7-2	TRBJ2-3	CASSLVGLKTDTQYF
14	TRBV7-2	TRBJ1-2	CASSGTGGEYGYTF
14	TRBV3-1	TRBJ2-3	CASSPRGLTDTQYF
14	TRBV7-2	TRBJ1-2	CASSKDTGHYGYTF
13	TRBV7-2	TRBJ1-1	CGSSLRERAEAFF
12	TRBV28	TRBJ1-5	CASQGGNQPQHF
14	TRBV7-7	TRBJ2-2	CASSRATNTGELFF
15	TRBV20-1	TRBJ2-5	CSARGLGTSVTTQYF
14	TRBV19	TRBJ2-5	CASSIGVVGETQYF
13	TRBV12-3/TRBV12-4	TRBJ2-3	CASSGLGADTQYF
14	TRBV7-8	TRBJ1-4	CASSFWTGDEKLFF
12	TRBV5-1	TRBJ2-3	CASSTEEDTQYF
17	TRBV27	TRBJ2-7	CASSLSTRPGGRGEQYF
19	TRBV5-1	TRBJ2-1	CASRKSGTLWGQGLNEQFF
13	TRBV4-1	TRBJ1-2	CASSQGTGFGYTF
13	TRBV3-1	TRBJ1-1	CASSQGSLTEAFF
12	TRBV20-1	TRBJ2-5	CSAYRDSPTQYF
13	TRBV29-1	TRBJ2-5	CSACPDVTETQYF
19	TRBV21-1	TRBJ1-2	CASIPGAGTHPIPNYGYTF
16	TRBV24-1	TRBJ2-3	CATSDPGANSTDAQYF
16	TRBV20-1	TRBJ2-2	CSARDPRLGGSGELFF
13	TRBV30	TRBJ1-1	CAGGDKHYTEAFF
13	TRBV6-1	TRBJ2-5	CASSRGLKETQYF
16	TRBV5-6	TRBJ2-1	CASSLMTSGVLYEQFF
15	TRBV12-3/TRBV12-4	TRBJ2-3	CASSEHSGRLDTQYF
16	TRBV18	TRBJ1-4	CASSPEIPRGNEKLFF
16	TRBV13	TRBJ1-1	CASSLRVGQMATEAFF
14	TRBV6-1	TRBJ1-1	CASSKTELNTEAFF
14	TRBV12-3/TRBV12-4	TRBJ1-6	CAGSRRTGGSPLHF
15	TRBV6-6	TRBJ2-7	CASSYSGESGYEQYF
15	TRBV5-6	TRBJ2-7	CASSPSGPTSYEQYF
15	TRBV27	TRBJ1-5	CASSPPAGTNQPQHF
14	TRBV12-3/TRBV12-4	.	CASSFGDREGEQYF
15	TRBV20-1	TRBJ2-1	CSTTRQPPSYNEQFF
17	TRBV11-2	TRBJ2-3	CASSLGHSAGGTDTQYF
12	TRBV12-3/TRBV12-4	TRBJ2-1	CASSLNIVAQFF